This T cell receptor (beta chain) was captured by sequencing in a study of cytomegalovirus exposure and HLA in healthy donors. Broader study findings: There were some public TCRs occurring in many donors, but most TCR sequences were rare. That first-cohort TCR clusters tended to co-occur in the 120 or so validation repertoires was found in a later analysis. The listing of roughly 160 TCR beta chains classed them as cytomegalovirus-associated.

The protocol was immunoSEQ multiplex PCR, while the TCRdb copy is restricted to in-frame clones and leaves out a portion. In the table there are fewer than 120,000 clones, roughly 90% of which are singletons. The CDR3 has 11 residues. Trimming cost V 4 bases and J 6 bases, with 6 bases left between them. Germline CDR1 reads MDHEN; CDR2 reads SYDVKM. Notes on this clone: Its antigen is unidentified.

The V call is TRBV28, the J call TRBJ1-1; D gene uncertain. This TCR came from a woman aged 30 to 39 in good health and CMV-seropositive. Sequencing used PBMCs. CDR3 DNA: TGTGCCAGCAGTTCCCCGGCTGAAGCTTTCTTT. This sequence encodes CASSSPAEAFF.